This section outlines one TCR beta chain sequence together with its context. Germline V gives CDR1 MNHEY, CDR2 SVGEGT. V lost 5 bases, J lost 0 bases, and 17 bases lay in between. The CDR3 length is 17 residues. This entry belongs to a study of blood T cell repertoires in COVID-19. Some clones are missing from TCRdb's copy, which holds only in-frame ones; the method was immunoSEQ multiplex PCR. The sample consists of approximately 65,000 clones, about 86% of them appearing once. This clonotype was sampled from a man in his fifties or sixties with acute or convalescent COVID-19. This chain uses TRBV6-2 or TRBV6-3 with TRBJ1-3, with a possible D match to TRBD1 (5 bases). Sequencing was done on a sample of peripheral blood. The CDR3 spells CASSANYGTDSGNTIYF. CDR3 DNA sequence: TGTGCCAGCAGTGCAAACTACGGGACTGACTCTGGAAACACCATATATTTT.